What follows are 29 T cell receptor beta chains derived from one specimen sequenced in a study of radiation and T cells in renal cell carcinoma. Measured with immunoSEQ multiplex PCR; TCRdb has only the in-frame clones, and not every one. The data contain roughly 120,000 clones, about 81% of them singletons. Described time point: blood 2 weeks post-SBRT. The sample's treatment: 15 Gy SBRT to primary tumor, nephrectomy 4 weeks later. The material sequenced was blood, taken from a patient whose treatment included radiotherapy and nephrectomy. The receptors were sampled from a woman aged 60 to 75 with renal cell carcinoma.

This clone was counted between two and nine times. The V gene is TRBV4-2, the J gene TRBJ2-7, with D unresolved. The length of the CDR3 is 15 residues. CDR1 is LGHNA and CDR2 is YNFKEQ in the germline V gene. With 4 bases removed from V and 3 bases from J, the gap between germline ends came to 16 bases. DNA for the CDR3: TGTGCCAGCAGCCCTTCCCCTTGGGGTGACTACGAGCAGTACTTC. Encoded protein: CASSPSPWGDYEQYF.

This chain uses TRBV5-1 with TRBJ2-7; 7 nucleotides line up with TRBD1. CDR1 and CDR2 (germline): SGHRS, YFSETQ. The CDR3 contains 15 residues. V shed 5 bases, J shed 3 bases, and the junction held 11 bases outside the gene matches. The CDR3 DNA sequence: TGCGCCAGCAGGACTGACAGGGACCCGAGCTACGAGCAGTACTTC. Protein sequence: CASRTDRDPSYEQYF.

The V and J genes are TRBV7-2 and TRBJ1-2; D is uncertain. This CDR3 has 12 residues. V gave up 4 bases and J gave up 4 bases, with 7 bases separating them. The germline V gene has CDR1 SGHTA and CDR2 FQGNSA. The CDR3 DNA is TGTGCCAGCAGCTCAAGTATCTATGGCTACACCTTC. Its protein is CASSSSIYGYTF.

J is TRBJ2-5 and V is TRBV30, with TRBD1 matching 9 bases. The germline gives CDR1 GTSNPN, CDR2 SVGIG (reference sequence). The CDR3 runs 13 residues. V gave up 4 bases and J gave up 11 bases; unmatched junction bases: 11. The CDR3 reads CAWTLGQGREQYF. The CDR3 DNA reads TGTGCCTGGACCTTAGGACAGGGGAGAGAGCAGTACTTC.

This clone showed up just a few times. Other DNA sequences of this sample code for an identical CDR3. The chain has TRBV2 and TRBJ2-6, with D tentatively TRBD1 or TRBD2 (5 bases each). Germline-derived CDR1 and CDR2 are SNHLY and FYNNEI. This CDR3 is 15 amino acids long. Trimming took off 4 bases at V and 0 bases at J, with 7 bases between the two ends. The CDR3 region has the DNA TGTGCCAGCAGTGTGGGGGTCTCTGGGGCCAACGTCCTGACTTTC. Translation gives CASSVGVSGANVLTF.

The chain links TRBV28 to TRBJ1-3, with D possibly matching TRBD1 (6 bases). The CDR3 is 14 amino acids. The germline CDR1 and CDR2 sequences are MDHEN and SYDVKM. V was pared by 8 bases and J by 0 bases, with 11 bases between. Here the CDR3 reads CASVRGRSGNTIYF. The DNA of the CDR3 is TGTGCCAGCGTTCGGGGGCGCTCTGGAAACACCATATATTTT.

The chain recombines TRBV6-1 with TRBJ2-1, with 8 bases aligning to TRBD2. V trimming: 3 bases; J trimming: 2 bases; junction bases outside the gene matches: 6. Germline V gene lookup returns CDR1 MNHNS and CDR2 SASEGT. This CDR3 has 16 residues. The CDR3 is CASSDLSGGAYNEQFF. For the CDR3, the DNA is TGTGCCAGCAGTGACCTGAGCGGGGGAGCCTACAATGAGCAGTTCTTC.

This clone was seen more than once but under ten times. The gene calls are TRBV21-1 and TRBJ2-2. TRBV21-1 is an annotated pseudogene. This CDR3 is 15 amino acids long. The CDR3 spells CASSKPPDVSGELFF. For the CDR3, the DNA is TGTGCCAGCAGCAAACCCCCTGACGTTAGCGGGGAGCTGTTTTTT.

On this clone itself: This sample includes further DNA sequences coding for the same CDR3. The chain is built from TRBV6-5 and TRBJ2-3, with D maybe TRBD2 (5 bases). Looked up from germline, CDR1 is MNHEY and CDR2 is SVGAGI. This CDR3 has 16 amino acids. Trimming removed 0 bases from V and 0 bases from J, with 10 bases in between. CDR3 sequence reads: CASSYSSGVSTDTQYF. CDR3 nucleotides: TGTGCCAGCAGTTACTCGTCCGGGGTTAGCACAGATACGCAGTATTTT.

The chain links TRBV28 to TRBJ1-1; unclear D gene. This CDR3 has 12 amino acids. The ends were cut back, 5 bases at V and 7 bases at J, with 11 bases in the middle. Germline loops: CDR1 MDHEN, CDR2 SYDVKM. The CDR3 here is CASSIAQIEAFF. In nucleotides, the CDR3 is TGTGCCAGCAGTATCGCACAGATTGAAGCTTTCTTT.

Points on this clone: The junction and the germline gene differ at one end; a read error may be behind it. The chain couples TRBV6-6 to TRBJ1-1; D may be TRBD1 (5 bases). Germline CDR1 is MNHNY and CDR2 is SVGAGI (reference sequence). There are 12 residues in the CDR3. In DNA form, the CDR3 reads TGTGCCAGCAGTCCGCCTACCGACACAGGTAACTTT. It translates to CASSPPTDTGNF.

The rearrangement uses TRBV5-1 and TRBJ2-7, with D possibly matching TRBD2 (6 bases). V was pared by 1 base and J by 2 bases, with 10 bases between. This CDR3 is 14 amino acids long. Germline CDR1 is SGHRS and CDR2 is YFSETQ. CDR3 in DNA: TGCGCCAGCAGCTTGATTGGGGGGACCTACGAGCAGTACTTC. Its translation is CASSLIGGTYEQYF. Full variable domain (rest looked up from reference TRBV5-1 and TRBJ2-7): KAGVTQTPRYLIKTRGQQVTLSCSPISGHRSVSWYQQTPGQGLQFLFEYFSETQRNKGNFPGRFSGRQFSNSRSEMNVSTLELGDSALYLCASSLIGGTYEQYFGPGTRLTVT.

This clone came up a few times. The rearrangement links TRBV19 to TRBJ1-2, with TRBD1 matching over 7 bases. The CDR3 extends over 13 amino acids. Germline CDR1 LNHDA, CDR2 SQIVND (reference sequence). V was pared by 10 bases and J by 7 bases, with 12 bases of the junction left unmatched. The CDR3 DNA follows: TGTGCCACCCGGGGACAGACTGGCTTTGGCTACACCTTC. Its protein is CATRGQTGFGYTF. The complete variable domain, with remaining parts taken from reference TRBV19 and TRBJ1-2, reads DGGITQSPKYLFRKEGQNVTLSCEQNLNHDAMYWYRQDPGQGLRLIYYSQIVNDFQKGDIAEGYSVSREKKESFPLTVTSAQKNPTAFYLCATRGQTGFGYTFGSGTRLTVV.

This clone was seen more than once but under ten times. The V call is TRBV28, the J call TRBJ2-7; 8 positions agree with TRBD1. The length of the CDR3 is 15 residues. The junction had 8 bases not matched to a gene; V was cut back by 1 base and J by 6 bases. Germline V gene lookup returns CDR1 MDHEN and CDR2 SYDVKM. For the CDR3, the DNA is TGTGCCAGCAGTTTATCGGCAGGGGGCGCGGTCGAGCAGTACTTC. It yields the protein CASSLSAGGAVEQYF.

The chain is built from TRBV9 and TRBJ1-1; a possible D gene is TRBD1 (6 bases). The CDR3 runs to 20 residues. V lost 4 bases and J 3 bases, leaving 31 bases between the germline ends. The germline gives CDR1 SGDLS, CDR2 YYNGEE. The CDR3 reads CASSRRGGRLLASRDTEAFF. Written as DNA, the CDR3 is TGTGCCAGCAGCCGTAGGGGGGGGCGACTGCTGGCTTCAAGGGACACTGAAGCTTTCTTT. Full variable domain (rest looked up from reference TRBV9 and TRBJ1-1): DSGVTQTPKHLITATGQRVTLRCSPRSGDLSVYWYQQSLDQGLQFLIQYYNGEERAKGNILERFSAQQFPDLHSELNLSSLELGDSALYFCASSRRGGRLLASRDTEAFFGQGTRLTVV.

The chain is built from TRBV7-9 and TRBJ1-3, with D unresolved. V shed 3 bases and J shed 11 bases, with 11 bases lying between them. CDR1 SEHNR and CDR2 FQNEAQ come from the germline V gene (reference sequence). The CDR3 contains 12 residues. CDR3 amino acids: CASSLGEAAIYF. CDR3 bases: TGTGCCAGCAGCTTGGGTGAAGCGGCCATATATTTT.

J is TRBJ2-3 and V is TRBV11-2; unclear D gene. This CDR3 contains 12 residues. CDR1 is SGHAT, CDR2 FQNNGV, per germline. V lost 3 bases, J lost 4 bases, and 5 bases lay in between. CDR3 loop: CASSLHPDTQYF. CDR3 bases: TGTGCCAGCAGCTTGCACCCAGATACGCAGTATTTT.

DNA for the CDR3: TGTGCCAGCACCCCGGGGACAGAGGGACTCGGGGAGCAGTACTTC. Translation gives CASTPGTEGLGEQYF. The chain is built from TRBV27 and TRBJ2-7; TRBD1 might be the D (7 bases). The germline V and J ends were trimmed by 7 bases and 7 bases, with 23 bases remaining between them. The CDR3 is 15 residues long. In germline, CDR1 is MNHEY, CDR2 SMNVEV (reference sequence).

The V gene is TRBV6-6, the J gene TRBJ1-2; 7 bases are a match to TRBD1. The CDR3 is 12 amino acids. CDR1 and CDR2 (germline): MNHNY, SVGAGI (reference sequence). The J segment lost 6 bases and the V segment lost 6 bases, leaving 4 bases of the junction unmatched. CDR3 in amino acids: CASRSTGNGYTF. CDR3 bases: TGTGCCAGCAGGTCGACAGGGAATGGCTACACCTTC.

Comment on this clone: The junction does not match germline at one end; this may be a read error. CDR3 sequence reads: CAISESGTGRRGEGYTF. Written as DNA, the CDR3 is TGTGCCATCAGTGAGTCGGGGACAGGGAGAAGAGGTGAAGGCTACACCTTC. The V call is TRBV6-1, the J call TRBJ1-2; 9 bases align to TRBD1. The germline CDR1 and CDR2 sequences are MNHNS and SASEGT. The length of the CDR3 is 17 residues.

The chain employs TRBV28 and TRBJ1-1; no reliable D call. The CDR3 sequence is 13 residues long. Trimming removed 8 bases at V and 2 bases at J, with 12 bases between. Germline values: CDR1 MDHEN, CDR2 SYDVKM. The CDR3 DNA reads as TGTGCCAGCCGAACGGTGGGTAACACTGAAGCTTTCTTT. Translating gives CASRTVGNTEAFF.

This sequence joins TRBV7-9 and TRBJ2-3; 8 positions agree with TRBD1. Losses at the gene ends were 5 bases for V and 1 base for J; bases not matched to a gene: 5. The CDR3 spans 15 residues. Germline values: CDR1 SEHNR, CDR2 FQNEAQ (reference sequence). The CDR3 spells CASSPSGGGTDTQYF. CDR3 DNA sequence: TGTGCCAGCAGCCCCTCAGGGGGCGGCACAGATACGCAGTATTTT.

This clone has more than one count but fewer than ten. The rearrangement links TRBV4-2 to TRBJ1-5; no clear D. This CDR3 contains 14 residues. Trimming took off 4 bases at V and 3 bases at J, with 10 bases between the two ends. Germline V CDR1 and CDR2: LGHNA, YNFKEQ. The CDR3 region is CASSPKEVNQPQHF. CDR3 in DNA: TGTGCCAGCAGCCCTAAGGAGGTCAATCAGCCCCAGCATTTT.

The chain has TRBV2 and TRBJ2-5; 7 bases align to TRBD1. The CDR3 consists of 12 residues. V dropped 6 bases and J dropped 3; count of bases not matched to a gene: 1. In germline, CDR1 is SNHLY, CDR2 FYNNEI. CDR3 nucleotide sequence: TGTGCCAGCAGGGGGACAGAAGAGACCCAGTACTTC. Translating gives CASRGTEETQYF.

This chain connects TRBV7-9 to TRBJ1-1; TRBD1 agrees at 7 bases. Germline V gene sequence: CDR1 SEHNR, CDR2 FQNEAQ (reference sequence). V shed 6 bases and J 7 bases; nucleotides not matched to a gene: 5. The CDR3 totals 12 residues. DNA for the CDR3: TGTGCCAGCAGTCGGGACAGACTTGAAGCTTTCTTT. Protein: CASSRDRLEAFF.

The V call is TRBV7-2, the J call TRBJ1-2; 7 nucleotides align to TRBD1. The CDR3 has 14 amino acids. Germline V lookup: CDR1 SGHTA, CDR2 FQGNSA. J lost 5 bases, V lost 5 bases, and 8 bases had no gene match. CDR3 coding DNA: TGTGCCAGCAGCGCCAACAGGGGAGTTTATGGCTACACCTTC. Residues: CASSANRGVYGYTF. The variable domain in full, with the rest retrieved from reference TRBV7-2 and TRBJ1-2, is GAGVSQSPSNKVTEKGKDVELRCDPISGHTALYWYRQSLGQGLEFLIYFQGNSAPDKSGLPSDRFSAERTGGSVSTLTIQRTQQEDSAVYLCASSANRGVYGYTFGSGTRLTVV.

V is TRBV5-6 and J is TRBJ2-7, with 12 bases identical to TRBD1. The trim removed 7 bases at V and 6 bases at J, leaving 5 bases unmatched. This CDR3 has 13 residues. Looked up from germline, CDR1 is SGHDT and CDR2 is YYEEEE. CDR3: CASGRDRGLEQYF. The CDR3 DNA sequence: TGTGCCAGCGGCCGGGACAGGGGGCTCGAGCAGTACTTC.

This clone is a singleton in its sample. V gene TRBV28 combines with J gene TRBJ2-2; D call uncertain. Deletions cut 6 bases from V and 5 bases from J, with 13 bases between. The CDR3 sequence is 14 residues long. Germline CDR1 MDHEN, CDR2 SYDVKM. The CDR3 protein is CASSLRPSTGELFF. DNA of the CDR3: TGTGCCAGCAGCCTCAGACCTTCGACCGGGGAGCTGTTTTTT.

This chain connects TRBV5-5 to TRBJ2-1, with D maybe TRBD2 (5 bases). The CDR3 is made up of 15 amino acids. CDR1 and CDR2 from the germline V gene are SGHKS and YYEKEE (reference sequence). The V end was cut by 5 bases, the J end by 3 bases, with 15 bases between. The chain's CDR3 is CASSNGLMNYNEQFF. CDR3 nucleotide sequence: TGTGCCAGCAGTAACGGACTGATGAACTACAATGAGCAGTTCTTC.